This T cell receptor (beta chain) originates from a study of cytomegalovirus exposure and HLA in healthy donors. Germline V lookup: CDR1 PRHDT, CDR2 FYEKMQ (reference sequence). The CDR3 has 14 amino acids. V dropped 7 bases and J dropped 3; count of bases not matched to a gene: 6. The study ran its PCR with 60 Vbeta and 13 Jbeta primers. Repertoires were generated with immunoSEQ multiplex PCR, while TCRdb's copy carries only in-frame clones and drops some. The table shows around 160,000 clones, with around 86% occurring only once. The TCR sequence derives from a man aged 45 to 65 in good health and CMV-seropositive. The chain links TRBV13 to TRBJ2-3; TRBD2 aligns across 8 bases. Sample: PBMCs. CDR3 region: CASTHSGKTDTQYF. The CDR3 nucleotides are TGTGCCAGCACTCATAGCGGGAAAACAGATACGCAGTATTTT.